This T cell receptor beta chain originates from a study of regulatory T cells in long-lasting Graves disease (dated by TCRdb to about 2021). Background for the entire study: Persistent Graves' disease was defined as antithyroid drug treatment for over 5 years with persistently positive TSH receptor autoantibodies. The study was registered as a clinical trial and conducted in China. A total of around 35 samples underwent TCR sequencing, from about 13 patients with persistent Graves' disease and 20 or so patients with newly diagnosed Graves' disease. Patients with persistent Graves' disease were compared with patients with newly diagnosed Graves' disease using TCR sequencing and RNA sequencing of peripheral blood. On average, persistent Graves' disease patients in the clinical cohort had been on antithyroid drugs for approximately ten years. Broader findings and caveats from the paper: Sequencing and analysis were restricted to the TCR beta chain. The study examined only peripheral blood because the primary lesion, thyroid tissue, could not be accessed. As a limitation, the authors acknowledged that the small sample size may reduce accuracy. Persistent patients shared more public clonotypes among themselves (around 3,000) than newly diagnosed patients did (about 900). Persistent disease showed preferential use of TRBV28, TRBJ1-2 and TRBJ2-5, whereas newly diagnosed disease favored TRBV20-1 and TRBJ2-1. Compared with newly diagnosed patients, patients with persistent Graves' disease had lower TCR Shannon entropy and fewer highly expanded clones, which suggests clonal expansion.

Reading the germline V gene gives CDR1 MDHEN and CDR2 SYDVKM. The CDR3 has 15 amino acids, counting the end cysteine and phenylalanine. The read is trimmed to its CDR3 DNA, 45 bases read in frame from base 1. Deletion took 5 bases off V and 5 bases off J, with a span of 16 bases between the germline ends. Read against the paper, the sample's time point label means: persistent/refractory GD, antithyroid drugs over 5 years with positive TRAb. RNA was extracted from PBMCs in TRIzol for both TCR sequencing and RNA sequencing. The diagnosis of Graves' disease was made according to American Thyroid Association guidelines. Recruitment of patients was carried out at an endocrinology department in Xi'an, China. Each patient gave about 10 milliliters of peripheral blood, collected in an EDTA anticoagulant tube. Ficoll Paque Plus density gradient separation was used to isolate PBMCs, and no further T cell sorting was done. An Agilent 2100 Bioanalyzer and agarose gel were used to check RNA quality, and a NanoDrop 2000 was used to measure RNA concentration.

Library preparation used multiplex PCR. Sequencing was carried out with an Illumina HiSeq 4000. TCR beta libraries were built with iRepertoire HTBI primers and Arm-PCR amplification of CDR3 regions. Before sequencing, the PCR products underwent gel purification. The original pipeline was this. Gene usage analysis of CDR3 amino acid clonotypes used the 60 to 75 TRBV and around 13 TRBJ segments found across samples. COPE and FqMerger were used to merge the filtered high-quality paired reads into contigs. Contigs were aligned with BLAST to IMGT TRBV, TRBD and TRBJ reference genes, and CDR3 was defined per IMGT. Any clonotype with a frequency above 0.1% was classified as a highly expanded clone. Shannon entropy was used to measure repertoire diversity, and the Gini coefficient was used to measure V-J evenness. A clonotype was considered public if more than one individual shared it. TCRdb passed the public sequencing reads through fastp at Q25 and MiXCR, retaining productive beta sequences. Each entry is one CDR3 protein sequence, shown with its most common DNA and genes. None of the V and J calls come from the authors' own analysis; TCRdb made them. This sample lists a few hundred thousand distinct CDR3 sequences; roughly 24% were detected once. Roughly a quarter of the sample is in the top ten clones.

This clonotype was detected ten times or more. Its antigen is unknown. Per-base qualities were not stored, and no clone one base away is much larger. The TCR originated in a woman in her thirties or forties with Graves disease. Donor details come from another sample of the same person, matched by shared clones. Recombination joined TRBV28 with TRBJ1-3, with the D gene not clear enough to name. The input for sequencing was peripheral blood mononuclear cells (PBMCs), taken when the disease was refractory, from a patient treated with antithyroid drugs. CDR3 reads: CASSPPPVGRNTIYF. The nucleotide sequence reads as follows: TGTGCCAGCAGTCCCCCCCCCGTGGGGAGAAACACCATATATTTT.